This entry concerns a single T cell receptor beta chain. As yet, its antigen is unknown. These data are taken from a study of cytomegalovirus exposure and HLA in healthy donors. Study-level background: In a later analysis, the roughly 130 validation repertoires were reported to have used the same platform as the approximately 700 first-cohort repertoires. Whole-study results and caveats: As confirmed in vitro, a few CMV-associated chains were specific for CMV antigens. For most TCR sequences rarity was the rule, although some public TCRs occurred in many donors.

Germline CDR1 reads MGHDK; CDR2 reads SYGVNS. V shed 5 bases, J shed 2 bases, and the junction held 5 bases outside the gene matches. There are 14 residues in the CDR3. Clones were sequenced by immunoSEQ multiplex PCR, and TCRdb holds only the in-frame ones, with some missing. The data show around 71,000 clones, with just under 95% seen just once and 1.2% to 1.5% held by the top ten. This TCR derives from a man aged 18 to 35 in good health and CMV-seropositive. Sequencing was done on a sample of PBMCs. V and J are TRBV25-1 and TRBJ2-7; the match to TRBD1 covers 8 bases. The CDR3 DNA reads TGTGCCAGCAGTTCTGGGACAGGAGCCTACGAGCAGTACTTC. Its translation: CASSSGTGAYEQYF.